The T cell receptor (beta chain) described here comes from a study of control samples from healthy donors and cancer patients. Germline lookup yields CDR1 MNHEY and CDR2 SVGEGT. Trimming shortened V by 3 bases and J by 3 bases, and 6 bases separated the two germline ends. This CDR3 has 12 residues. A word on this clone: Within the sample, other DNA sequences also encode this same CDR3.

Clones were read by immunoSEQ multiplex PCR, and TCRdb kept only the in-frame ones, dropping some. The table lists fewer than 200,000 clones, approximately 96% of them singletons. Material for sequencing was blood. The chain links TRBV6-2 or TRBV6-3 to TRBJ2-7; D remains ambiguous. The TCR was taken from a woman aged 25 to 39 in good health. The CDR3 DNA reads as TGTGCCAGCAGTTATTCGGTCTACGAGCAGTACTTC. Its protein product is CASSYSVYEQYF.